This is a list of T cell receptor beta chains from one sample in a study of CD8 T cells in ankylosing spondylitis. Using its own MiXCR run on the 5' RACE reads, TCRdb lists one record per CDR3 protein. Among hundreds of thousands of distinct CDR3 sequences, 15% to 20% were seen once, and the ten largest hold over 1%. Sequencing was done on a sample of blood, either unsorted or a sorted T cell fraction (not recorded which). These receptors were collected from a male donor with ankylosing spondylitis. Both conserved end residues are part of each CDR3.

cdr3_aa j_call v_call
CSARVGGVDTEAFF TRBJ1-1 TRBV20-1
CATALFVGSGNEQFF TRBJ2-1 TRBV7-2
CASSFGASNYGYTF TRBJ1-2 TRBV7-9
CASSRSGRAQETQYF TRBJ2-5 TRBV5-1
CASSPRTGVFNTGELFF TRBJ2-2 TRBV6-1
CASSLAAGGSGNQPQHF TRBJ1-5 TRBV7-9
CASDTSGAPYNEQFF TRBJ2-1 TRBV6-5
CSARGESGDPETQYF TRBJ2-5 TRBV20-1
CASSQTGTATQYF TRBJ2-5 TRBV12-3/TRBV12-4
CASSLPVPQAYTEAFF TRBJ1-1 TRBV28
CASSQARFYEQYF TRBJ2-7 TRBV4-1
CASGGRSSYNEQFF TRBJ2-1 TRBV7-9
CASSVRVSSTDTQYF TRBJ2-3 TRBV9
CASSIVWQTPTDTQYF TRBJ2-3 TRBV19
CASSFGRPGELFF TRBJ2-2 TRBV6-5
CASSPRGAHYEQYF TRBJ2-7 TRBV12-3/TRBV12-4
CASTPRGVYEQYF TRBJ2-7 TRBV27
CASRDRDRAQPQHF TRBJ1-5 TRBV6-1
CASSATGLETQYF TRBJ2-5 TRBV25-1
CAWWGAGGPREQFF TRBJ2-1 TRBV30
CATSRSQLAGRETQYF TRBJ2-5 TRBV15
CSVSGVNQLTQYF TRBJ2-3 TRBV20-1
CASSLRGQETQYF TRBJ2-5 TRBV12-3/TRBV12-4
CASSLTGSDTQYF TRBJ2-3 TRBV4-3
CSATGLAGTDEQFF TRBJ2-1 TRBV20-1
CASSLEAGGANEQYF TRBJ2-7 TRBV7-3
CAGLVTDTQYF TRBJ2-3 TRBV7-9
CASSRRQGLTGELFF TRBJ2-2 TRBV5-1
CAISVGGTNEQYF TRBJ2-7 TRBV10-3
CASSQTRAGSQEKLFF TRBJ1-4 TRBV4-3
CASSLASQSSGANVLTF TRBJ2-6 TRBV5-1
CSARGPSGRRADTQYF TRBJ2-3 TRBV20-1
CASSVGLAGYNEQFF TRBJ2-1 TRBV12-3/TRBV12-4
CSASYRVYQPQHF TRBJ1-5 TRBV20-1
CASSLLDLRESGNTIYF TRBJ1-3 TRBV5-1
CAWRLGLNTQYF TRBJ2-3 TRBV30
CASSGAGEQYF TRBJ2-7 TRBV12-3/TRBV12-4
CASSQDPGYNEQFF TRBJ2-1 TRBV3-1
CAISESLTQETQYF TRBJ2-5 TRBV10-3
CASSPRGLRGGPADTQYF TRBJ2-3 TRBV27
CASSYSEPTGDEQYF TRBJ2-7 TRBV6-5
CSARGRLAGVTDTQYF TRBJ2-3 TRBV20-1
CASSVGPTGEGVQEGGYTF TRBJ1-2 TRBV9
CASSGDRNTEAFF TRBJ1-1 TRBV6-1
CASSLANGLGSHEQFF TRBJ2-1 TRBV5-6
CASSLEPGLAGGDEQFF TRBJ2-1 TRBV5-1
CASRRDTSGEPQHF TRBJ1-5 TRBV6-1
CSARVGQVYYGYTF TRBJ1-2 TRBV20-1
CSVVNRGETQYF TRBJ2-5 TRBV29-1
CSVEVTSGEHWKTQYF TRBJ2-5 TRBV29-1
CASRLHGTEQYF TRBJ2-7 TRBV7-9
CASSLGTVLYEQYF TRBJ2-7 TRBV5-1
CASSTGTGYNSPLHF TRBJ1-6 TRBV6-1